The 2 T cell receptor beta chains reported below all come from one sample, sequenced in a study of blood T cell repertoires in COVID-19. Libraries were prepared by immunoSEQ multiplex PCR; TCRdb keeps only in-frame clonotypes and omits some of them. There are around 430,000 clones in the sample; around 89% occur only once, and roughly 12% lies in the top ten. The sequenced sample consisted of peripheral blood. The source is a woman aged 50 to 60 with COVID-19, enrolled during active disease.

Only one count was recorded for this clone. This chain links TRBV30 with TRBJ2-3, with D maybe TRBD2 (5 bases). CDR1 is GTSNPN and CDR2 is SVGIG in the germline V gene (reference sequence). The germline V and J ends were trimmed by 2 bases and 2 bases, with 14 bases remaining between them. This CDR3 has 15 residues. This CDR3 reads CAWSRGGWTTDTQYF. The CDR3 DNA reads TGTGCCTGGAGTCGGGGTGGTTGGACCACAGATACGCAGTATTTT.

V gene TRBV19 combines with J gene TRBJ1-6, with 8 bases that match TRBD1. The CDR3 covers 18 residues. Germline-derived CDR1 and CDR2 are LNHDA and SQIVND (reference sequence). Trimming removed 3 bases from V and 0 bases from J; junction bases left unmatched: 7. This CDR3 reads CASSISGGAGSYNSPLHF. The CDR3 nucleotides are TGTGCCAGTAGTATCTCAGGGGGCGCCGGCTCCTATAATTCACCCCTCCACTTT.